Listed here is a single T cell receptor beta chain. Trimming left V 1 base short and J 7 bases short, with 14 bases between. Germline lookup yields CDR1 LNHNV and CDR2 YYDKDF (reference sequence). The CDR3 is 15 residues long. The protocol was immunoSEQ multiplex PCR, while the TCRdb copy is restricted to in-frame clones and leaves out a portion. The sample yields about 97,000 clones, 85% to 90% seen once. This specimen belongs to a study of blood T cell repertoires in COVID-19. Study-wide context: The analysed material was cDNA or gDNA that came from T cells, B-cell-depleted T cells, or PBMCs.

The TCR comes from a man aged 45-65 years with COVID-19, enrolled during active disease. The sequenced sample was peripheral blood. This chain links TRBV15 with TRBJ1-5; D is possibly TRBD1 (5 bases). The chain's CDR3 is CATSRVGGERQPQHF. As DNA, the CDR3 is TGTGCCACCAGCAGAGTTGGAGGGGAAAGACAGCCCCAGCATTTT.